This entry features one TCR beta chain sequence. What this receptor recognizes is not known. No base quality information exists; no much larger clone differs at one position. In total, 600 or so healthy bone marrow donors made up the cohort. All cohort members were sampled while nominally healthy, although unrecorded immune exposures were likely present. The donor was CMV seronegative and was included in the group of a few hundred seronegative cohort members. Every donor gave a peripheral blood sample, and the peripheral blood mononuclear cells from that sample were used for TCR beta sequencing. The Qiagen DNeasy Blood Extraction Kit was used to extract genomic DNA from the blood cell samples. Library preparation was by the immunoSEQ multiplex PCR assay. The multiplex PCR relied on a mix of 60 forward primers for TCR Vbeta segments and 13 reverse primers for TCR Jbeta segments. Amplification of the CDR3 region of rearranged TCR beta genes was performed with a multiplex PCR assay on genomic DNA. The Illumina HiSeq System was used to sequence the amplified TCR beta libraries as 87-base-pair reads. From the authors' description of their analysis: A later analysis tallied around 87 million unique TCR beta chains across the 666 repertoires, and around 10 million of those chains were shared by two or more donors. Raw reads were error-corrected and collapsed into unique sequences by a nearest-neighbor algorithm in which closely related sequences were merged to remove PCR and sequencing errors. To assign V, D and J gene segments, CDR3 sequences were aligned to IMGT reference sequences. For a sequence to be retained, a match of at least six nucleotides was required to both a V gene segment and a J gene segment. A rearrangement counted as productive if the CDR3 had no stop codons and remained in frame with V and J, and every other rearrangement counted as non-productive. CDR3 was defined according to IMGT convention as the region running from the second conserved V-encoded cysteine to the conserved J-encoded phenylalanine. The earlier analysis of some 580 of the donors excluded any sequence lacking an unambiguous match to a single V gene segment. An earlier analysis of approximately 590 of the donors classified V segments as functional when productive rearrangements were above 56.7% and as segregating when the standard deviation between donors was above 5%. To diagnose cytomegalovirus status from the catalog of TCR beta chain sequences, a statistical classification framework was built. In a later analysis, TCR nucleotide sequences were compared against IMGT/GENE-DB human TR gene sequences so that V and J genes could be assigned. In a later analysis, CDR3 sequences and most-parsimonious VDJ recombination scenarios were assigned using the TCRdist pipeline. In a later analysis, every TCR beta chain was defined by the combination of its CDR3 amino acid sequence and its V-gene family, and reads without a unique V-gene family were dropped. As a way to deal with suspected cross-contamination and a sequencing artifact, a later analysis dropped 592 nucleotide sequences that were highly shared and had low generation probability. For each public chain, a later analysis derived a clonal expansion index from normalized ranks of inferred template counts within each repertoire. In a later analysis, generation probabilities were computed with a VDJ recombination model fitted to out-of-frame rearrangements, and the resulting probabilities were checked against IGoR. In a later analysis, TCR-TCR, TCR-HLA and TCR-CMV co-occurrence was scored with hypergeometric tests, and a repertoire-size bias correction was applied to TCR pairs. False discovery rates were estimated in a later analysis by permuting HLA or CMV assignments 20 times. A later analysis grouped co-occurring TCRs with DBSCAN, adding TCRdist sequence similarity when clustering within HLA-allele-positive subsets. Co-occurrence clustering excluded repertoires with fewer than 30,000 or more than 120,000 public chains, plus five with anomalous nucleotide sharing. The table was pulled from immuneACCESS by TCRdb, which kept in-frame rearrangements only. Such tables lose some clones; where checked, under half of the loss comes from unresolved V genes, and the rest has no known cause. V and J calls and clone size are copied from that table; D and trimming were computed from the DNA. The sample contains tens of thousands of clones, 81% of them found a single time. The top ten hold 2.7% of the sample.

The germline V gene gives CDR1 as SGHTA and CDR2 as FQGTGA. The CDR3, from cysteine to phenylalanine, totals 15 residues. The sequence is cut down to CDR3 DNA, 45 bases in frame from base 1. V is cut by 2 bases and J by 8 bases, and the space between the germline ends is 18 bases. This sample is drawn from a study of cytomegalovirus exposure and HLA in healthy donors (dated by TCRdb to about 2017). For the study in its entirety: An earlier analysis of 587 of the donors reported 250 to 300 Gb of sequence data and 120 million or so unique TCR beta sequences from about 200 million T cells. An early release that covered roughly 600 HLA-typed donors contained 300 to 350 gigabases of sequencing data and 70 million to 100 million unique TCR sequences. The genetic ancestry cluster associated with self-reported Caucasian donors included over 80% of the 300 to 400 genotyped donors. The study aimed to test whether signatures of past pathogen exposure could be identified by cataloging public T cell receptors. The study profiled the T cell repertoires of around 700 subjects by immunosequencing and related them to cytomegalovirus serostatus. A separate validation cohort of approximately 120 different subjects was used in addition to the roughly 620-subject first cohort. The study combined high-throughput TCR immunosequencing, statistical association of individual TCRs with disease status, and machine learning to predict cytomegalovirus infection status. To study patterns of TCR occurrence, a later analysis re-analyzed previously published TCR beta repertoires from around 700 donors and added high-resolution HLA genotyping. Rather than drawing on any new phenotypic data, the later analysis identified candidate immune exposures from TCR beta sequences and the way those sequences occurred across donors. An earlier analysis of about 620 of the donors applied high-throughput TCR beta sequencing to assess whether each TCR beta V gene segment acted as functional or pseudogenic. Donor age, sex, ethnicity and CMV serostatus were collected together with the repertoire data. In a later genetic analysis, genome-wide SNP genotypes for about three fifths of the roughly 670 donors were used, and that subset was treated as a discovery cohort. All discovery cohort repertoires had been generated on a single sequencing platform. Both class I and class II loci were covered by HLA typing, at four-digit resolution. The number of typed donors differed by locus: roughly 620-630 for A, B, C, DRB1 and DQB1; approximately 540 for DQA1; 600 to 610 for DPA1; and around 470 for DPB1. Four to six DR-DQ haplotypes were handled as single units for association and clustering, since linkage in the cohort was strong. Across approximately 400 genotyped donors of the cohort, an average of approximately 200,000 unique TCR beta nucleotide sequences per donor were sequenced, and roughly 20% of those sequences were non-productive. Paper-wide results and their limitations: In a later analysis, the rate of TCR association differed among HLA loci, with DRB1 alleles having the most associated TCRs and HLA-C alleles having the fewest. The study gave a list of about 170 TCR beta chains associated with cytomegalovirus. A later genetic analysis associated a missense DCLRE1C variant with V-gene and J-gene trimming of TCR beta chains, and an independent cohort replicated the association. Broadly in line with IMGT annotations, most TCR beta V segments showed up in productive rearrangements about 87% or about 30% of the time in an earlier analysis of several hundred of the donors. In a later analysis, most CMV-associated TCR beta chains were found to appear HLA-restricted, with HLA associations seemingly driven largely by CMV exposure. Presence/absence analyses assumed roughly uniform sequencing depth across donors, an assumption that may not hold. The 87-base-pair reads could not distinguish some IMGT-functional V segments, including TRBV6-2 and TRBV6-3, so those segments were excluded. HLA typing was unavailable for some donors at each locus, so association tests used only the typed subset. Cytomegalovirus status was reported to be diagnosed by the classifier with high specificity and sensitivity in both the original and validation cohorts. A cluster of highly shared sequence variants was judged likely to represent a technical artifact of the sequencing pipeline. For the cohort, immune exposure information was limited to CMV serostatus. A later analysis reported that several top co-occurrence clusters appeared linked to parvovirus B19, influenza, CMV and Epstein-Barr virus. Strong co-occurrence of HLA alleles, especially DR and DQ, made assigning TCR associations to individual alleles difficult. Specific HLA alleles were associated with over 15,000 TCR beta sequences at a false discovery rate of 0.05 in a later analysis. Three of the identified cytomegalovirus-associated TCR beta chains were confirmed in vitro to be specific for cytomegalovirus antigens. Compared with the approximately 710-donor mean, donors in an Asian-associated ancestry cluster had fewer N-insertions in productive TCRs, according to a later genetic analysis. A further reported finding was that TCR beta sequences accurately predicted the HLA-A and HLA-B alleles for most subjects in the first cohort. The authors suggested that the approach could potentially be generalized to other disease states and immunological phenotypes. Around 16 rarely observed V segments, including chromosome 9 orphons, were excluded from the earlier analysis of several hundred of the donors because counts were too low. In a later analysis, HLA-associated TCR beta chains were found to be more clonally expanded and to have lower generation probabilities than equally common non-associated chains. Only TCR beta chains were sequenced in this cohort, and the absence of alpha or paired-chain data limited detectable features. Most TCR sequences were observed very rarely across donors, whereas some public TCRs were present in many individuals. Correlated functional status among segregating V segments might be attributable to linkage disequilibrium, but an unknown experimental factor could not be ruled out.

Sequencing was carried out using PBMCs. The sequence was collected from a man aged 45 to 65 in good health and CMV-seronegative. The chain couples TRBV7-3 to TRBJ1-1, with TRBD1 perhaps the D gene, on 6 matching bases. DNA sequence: TGTGCCAGCAGCTTATCACAGGGCAGCGGCTCGGAAGCTTTCTTT. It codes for CASSLSQGSGSEAFF.